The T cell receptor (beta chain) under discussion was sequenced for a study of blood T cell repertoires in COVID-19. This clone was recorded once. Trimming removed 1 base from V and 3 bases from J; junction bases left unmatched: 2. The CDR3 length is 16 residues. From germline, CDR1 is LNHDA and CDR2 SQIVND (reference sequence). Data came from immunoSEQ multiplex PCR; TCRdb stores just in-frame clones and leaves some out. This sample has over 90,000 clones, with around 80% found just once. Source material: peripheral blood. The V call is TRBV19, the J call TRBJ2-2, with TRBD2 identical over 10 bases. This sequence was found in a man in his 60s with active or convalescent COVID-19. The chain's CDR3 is CASSIGAGGHTGELFF. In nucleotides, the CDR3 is TGTGCCAGTAGTATAGGAGCGGGAGGGCACACCGGGGAGCTGTTTTTT.